A selection of T cell receptor beta chains follows, all from one sample in a study of T cell changes during pregnancy in multiple sclerosis. The repertoire was sequenced with immunoSEQ multiplex PCR; TCRdb's copy has only in-frame clones and lacks some. Of approximately 53,000 clones listed, around 94% were seen once; the top ten hold around 0.76%. Sample: CD4+ T cells from peripheral blood mononuclear cells, taken in the third trimester of pregnancy. The receptors shown here come from a female donor with multiple sclerosis, enrolled in a pregnancy study. CDR3s include the opening cysteine and the closing phenylalanine or tryptophan. D genes are given only for firm matches. For some rows the clone size is stated as once, few or many, or as a class when expanded; others skip it.

once,TRBJ2-3,TRBV4-3,TRBD2,CASSQGLGADTQYF,TGCGCCAGCAGCCAGGGACTAGGGGCAGATACGCAGTATTTT
once,TRBJ2-4,TRBV7-3,-,CASSPSGGRGNIQYF,TGTGCCAGCAGCCCCTCCGGGGGCAGGGGGAACATTCAGTACTTC
-,TRBJ2-1,TRBV7-7,TRBD2,CASSLGPSGGIYEQFF,TGTGCTAGCAGCTTAGGGCCCAGCGGGGGGATTTATGAGCAGTTCTTC
few,TRBJ1-4,TRBV6-1,-,CASSEIPGIKLFF,TGTGCCAGCAGTGAAATACCGGGGATAAAACTGTTTTTT
few,TRBJ1-4,TRBV10-3,-,CAISQENEKLFF,TGTGCCATCAGTCAAGAGAATGAAAAACTGTTTTTT
-,TRBJ1-3,TRBV5-1,-,CASRSGTTQNTIYF,TGCGCCAGCCGATCCGGGACAACTCAAAACACCATATATTTT
-,TRBJ2-3,TRBV7-8,-,CASSLWGGRTDTQYF,TGTGCCAGCAGCTTATGGGGGGGGCGCACAGATACGCAGTATTTT
-,TRBJ2-1,TRBV2,TRBD1,CASTERDRGGEQFF,TGTGCCAGCACCGAAAGGGACAGGGGTGGGGAGCAGTTCTTC
-,TRBJ1-1,TRBV6-5,-,CASSYSLGSNTEAFF,TGTGCCAGCAGTTACTCCCTAGGGAGTAACACTGAAGCTTTCTTT
-,TRBJ2-7,TRBV2,TRBD1,CASSVTGPSYEQYF,TGTGCCAGCAGTGTGACAGGGCCCTCCTACGAGCAGTACTTC
-,TRBJ1-5,TRBV21-1,-,CASTPLQPGVNQPQHF,TGTGCCAGCACCCCTCTTCAGCCAGGGGTGAATCAGCCCCAGCATTTT
-,TRBJ1-1,TRBV15,-,CATSRDFEEVAFF,TGTGCCACCAGCAGAGATTTTGAGGAGGTAGCTTTCTTT
-,TRBJ1-1,TRBV11-3,TRBD1,CASSVGQDLSEAFF,TGTGCCAGCAGCGTCGGACAGGATTTATCTGAAGCTTTCTTT
-,TRBJ2-3,TRBV6-1,-,CASSETFTDTQYF,TGTGCCAGCAGTGAAACATTCACAGATACGCAGTATTTT
-,TRBJ2-1,TRBV7-2,-,CASSRDFTENEQFF,TGTGCCAGCAGCCGGGACTTTACAGAGAATGAGCAGTTCTTC
-,TRBJ2-5,TRBV19,TRBD2,CASSIKASGGAETQYF,TGTGCCAGTAGTATTAAGGCTAGCGGGGGGGCGGAGACCCAGTACTTC
-,TRBJ2-7,TRBV4-1,TRBD2,CASSQDRGLAGGRAYEQYF,TGCGCCAGCAGCCAAGATCGGGGACTAGCGGGGGGGCGAGCCTACGAGCAGTACTTC
-,TRBJ2-5,TRBV5-6,TRBD2,CASSPSYLSGGRETQYF,TGTGCCAGCAGCCCCTCATACCTTAGCGGGGGTAGGGAGACCCAGTACTTC
-,TRBJ2-6,TRBV5-1,-,CASSPSVLTGSGANVLTF,TGCGCCAGCAGCCCGTCGGTCCTAACGGGATCTGGGGCCAACGTCCTGACTTTC
once,TRBJ2-1,TRBV7-3,-,CASSLSRLAPNEQFF,TGTGCCAGCAGCTTAAGTCGGCTAGCACCCAATGAGCAGTTCTTC
-,TRBJ1-1,TRBV30,TRBD1,CAWSRGRPGEAFF,TGTGCCTGGAGTAGGGGGCGCCCGGGGGAAGCTTTCTTT
-,TRBJ2-5,TRBV18,TRBD1,CASSQLGQVGETQYF,TGTGCCAGCTCACAGCTGGGACAGGTAGGGGAGACCCAGTACTTC
-,TRBJ2-7,TRBV11-2,-,CASSLSRSSYEQYF,TGTGCCAGCAGCTTAAGCCGGAGCTCCTACGAGCAGTACTTC
-,TRBJ2-3,TRBV7-2,TRBD1,CASSVDRGLTDTQYF,TGTGCCAGCAGCGTAGACAGGGGGCTCACAGATACGCAGTATTTT
-,TRBJ2-2,TRBV6-5,-,CASSYAVSGFTGELFF,TGTGCCAGCAGTTACGCGGTTTCGGGTTTCACCGGGGAGCTGTTTTTT
-,TRBJ1-1,TRBV10-3,-,CAISVGEGTEAFF,TGTGCCATCAGTGTGGGGGAGGGCACTGAAGCTTTCTTT
-,TRBJ1-6,TRBV30,TRBD1,CAWRLQGAGGSPLHF,TGTGCCTGGAGGTTACAGGGGGCTGGAGGATCACCCCTCCACTTT
-,TRBJ2-5,TRBV6-6,-,CASTPQGPGTQYF,TGTGCCAGCACCCCCCAGGGTCCGGGGACCCAGTACTTC
-,TRBJ2-7,TRBV7-2,-,CASSLAFRNYEQYF,TGTGCCAGCAGCTTAGCGTTCAGGAACTACGAGCAGTACTTC
once,TRBJ2-7,TRBV11-3,-,CASSLAGGAYGEQYF,TGTGCCAGCAGCTTAGCTGGGGGGGCATATGGCGAGCAGTACTTC
-,TRBJ2-5,TRBV7-2,TRBD2,CASSLATSGGETQYF,TGTGCCAGCAGCTTAGCAACTAGCGGTGGGGAGACCCAGTACTTC
-,TRBJ2-7,TRBV5-1,TRBD1,CASSQGGQGMAYEQYF,TGCGCCAGCAGCCAAGGGGGACAGGGGATGGCTTACGAGCAGTACTTC
-,TRBJ1-2,TRBV19,-,CASSIVAGGYTF,TGTGCCAGTAGTATAGTTGCGGGCGGCTACACCTTC
-,TRBJ2-5,TRBV7-2,-,CASSPAHRGETQYF,TGTGCCAGCAGCCCGGCCCATAGGGGGGAGACCCAGTACTTC
-,TRBJ1-2,TRBV6-6,TRBD1,CASSLDRADYGYTF,TGTGCCAGCAGTCTGGACAGGGCGGACTATGGCTACACCTTC
-,TRBJ1-1,TRBV7-9,-,CASSPRSGGLPGKTEAFF,TGTGCCAGCAGCCCCCGGAGTGGAGGGCTCCCCGGGAAGACTGAAGCTTTCTTT
-,TRBJ1-6,TRBV19,-,CASRTGNSPLHF,TGTGCCAGTAGGACTGGGAATTCACCCCTCCACTTT
-,TRBJ1-1,TRBV2,-,CASSEQRVEAFF,TGTGCCAGCAGTGAACAGCGGGTTGAAGCTTTCTTT
-,TRBJ1-2,TRBV7-2,-,CASSLSAGPNYGYTF,TGTGCCAGCAGCTTATCGGCAGGGCCCAACTATGGCTACACCTTC
-,TRBJ1-1,TRBV5-8,-,CASSLLTRGTEAFF,TGTGCCAGCAGCTTGTTGACAAGGGGCACTGAAGCTTTCTTT
-,TRBJ2-4,TRBV4-2,TRBD1,CASSQEGTVAKNIQYF,TGTGCCAGCAGCCAAGAGGGGACAGTGGCCAAAAACATTCAGTACTTC
-,TRBJ2-7,TRBV18,TRBD1,CASSPLPGQGRNEQYF,TGTGCCAGCTCACCATTGCCGGGACAGGGGAGGAACGAGCAGTACTTC
-,TRBJ1-1,TRBV5-1,TRBD1,CASSKGHTGVGEAFF,TGCGCCAGCAGCAAGGGACACACAGGGGTAGGTGAAGCTTTCTTT
once,TRBJ2-1,TRBV7-7,TRBD2,CASSREGDFNEQFF,TGTGCTAGCAGCCGGGAGGGAGACTTCAATGAGCAGTTCTTC
-,TRBJ1-1,TRBV2,-,CASSASVVGAFF,TGTGCCAGCAGTGCATCGGTCGTTGGAGCTTTCTTT
-,TRBJ1-1,TRBV9,TRBD1,CASSAGQNMNTEAFF,TGTGCCAGCAGCGCGGGACAGAACATGAACACTGAAGCTTTCTTT